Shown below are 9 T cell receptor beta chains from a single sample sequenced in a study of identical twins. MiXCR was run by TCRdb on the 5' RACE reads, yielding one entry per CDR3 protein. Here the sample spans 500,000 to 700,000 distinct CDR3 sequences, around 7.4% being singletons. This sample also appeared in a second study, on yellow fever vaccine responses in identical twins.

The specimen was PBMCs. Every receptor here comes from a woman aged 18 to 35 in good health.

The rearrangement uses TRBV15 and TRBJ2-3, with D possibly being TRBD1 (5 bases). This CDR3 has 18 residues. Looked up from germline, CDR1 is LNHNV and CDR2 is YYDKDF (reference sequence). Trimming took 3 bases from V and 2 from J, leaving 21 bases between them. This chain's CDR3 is CATSSDLFRVPITDTQYF. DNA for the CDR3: TGTGCCACCAGCAGCGATCTGTTCAGGGTTCCGATCACAGATACGCAGTATTTT.

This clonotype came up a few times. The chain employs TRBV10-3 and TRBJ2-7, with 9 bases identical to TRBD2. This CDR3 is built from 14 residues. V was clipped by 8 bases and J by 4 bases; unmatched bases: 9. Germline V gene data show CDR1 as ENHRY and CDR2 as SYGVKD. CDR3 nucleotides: TGTGCCATCGCTTCGGCTAGCGGGATTTACGAGCAGTACTTC. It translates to CAIASASGIYEQYF.

The CDR3 sequence is CASSPGTSGRITDTQYF. DNA for the CDR3: TGCGCCAGCAGCCCGGGGACTAGCGGGAGGATTACAGATACGCAGTATTTT. The rearrangement uses TRBV5-1 and TRBJ2-3, with 15 positions matching TRBD2. Germline V gene sequence: CDR1 SGHRS, CDR2 YFSETQ. The CDR3 has 17 residues. The V segment lost 4 bases and the J segment 3 bases; nucleotides outside the gene matches: 6.

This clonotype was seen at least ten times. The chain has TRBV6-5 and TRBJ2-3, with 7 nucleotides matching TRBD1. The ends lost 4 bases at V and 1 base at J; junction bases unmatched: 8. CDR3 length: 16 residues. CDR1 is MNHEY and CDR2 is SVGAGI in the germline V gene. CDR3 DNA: TGTGCCAGCAGTTTAAGAACCGGGACAGGCACAGATACGCAGTATTTT. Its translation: CASSLRTGTGTDTQYF.

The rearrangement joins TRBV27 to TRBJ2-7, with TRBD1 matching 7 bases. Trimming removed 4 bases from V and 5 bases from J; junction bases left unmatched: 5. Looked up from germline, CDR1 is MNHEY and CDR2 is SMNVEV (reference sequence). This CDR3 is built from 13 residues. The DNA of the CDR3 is TGTGCCAGCAGTTCGACAGGGAGCCACGAGCAGTACGTC. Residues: CASSSTGSHEQYV.

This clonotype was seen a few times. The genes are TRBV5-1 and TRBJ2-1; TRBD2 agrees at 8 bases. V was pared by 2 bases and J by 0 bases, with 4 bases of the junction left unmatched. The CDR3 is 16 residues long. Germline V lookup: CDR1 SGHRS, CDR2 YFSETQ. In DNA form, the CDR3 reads TGCGCCAGCAGCTTTTTCGGGGGGGCCTCCTACAATGAGCAGTTCTTC. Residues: CASSFFGGASYNEQFF.

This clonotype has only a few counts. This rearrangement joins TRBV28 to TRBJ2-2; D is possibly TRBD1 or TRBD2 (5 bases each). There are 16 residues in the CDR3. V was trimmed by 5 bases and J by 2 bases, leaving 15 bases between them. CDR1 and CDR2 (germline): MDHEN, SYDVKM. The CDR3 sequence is CASSMPGPVNTGELFF. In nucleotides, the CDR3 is TGTGCCAGCAGTATGCCGGGACCAGTAAACACCGGGGAGCTGTTTTTT. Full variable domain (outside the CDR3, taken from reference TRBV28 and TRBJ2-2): DVKVTQSSRYLVKRTGEKVFLECVQDMDHENMFWYRQDPGLGLRLIYFSYDVKMKEKGDIPEGYSVSREKKERFSLILESASTNQTSMYLCASSMPGPVNTGELFFGEGSRLTVL.

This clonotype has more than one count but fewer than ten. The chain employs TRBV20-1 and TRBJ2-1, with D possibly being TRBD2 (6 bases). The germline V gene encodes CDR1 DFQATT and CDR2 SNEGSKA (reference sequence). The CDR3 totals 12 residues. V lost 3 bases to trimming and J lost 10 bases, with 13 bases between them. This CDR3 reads CSARTGTQEQFF. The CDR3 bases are TGCAGTGCTAGGACCGGGACTCAGGAGCAGTTCTTC.

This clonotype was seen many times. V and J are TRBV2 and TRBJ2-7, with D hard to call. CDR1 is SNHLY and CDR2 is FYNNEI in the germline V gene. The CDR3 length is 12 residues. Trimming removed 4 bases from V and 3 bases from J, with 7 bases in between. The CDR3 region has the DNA TGTGCCAGCAGTGCCGACGGCTACGAGCAGTACTTC. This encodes CASSADGYEQYF. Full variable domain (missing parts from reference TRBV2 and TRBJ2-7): EPEVTQTPSHQVTQMGQEVILRCVPISNHLYFYWYRQILGQKVEFLVSFYNNEISEKSEIFDDQFSVERPDGSNFTLKIRSTKLEDSAMYFCASSADGYEQYFGPGTRLTVT.